This passage covers 10 T cell receptor beta chains from one sample sequenced in a study of regulatory T cells in long-lasting Graves disease. Investigators prepared the TCR beta libraries by applying iRepertoire HTBI primers and Arm-PCR of CDR3 regions. TCRdb ran MiXCR on the multiplex PCR reads and lists one entry per CDR3 protein. The sample yields approximately 400,000 distinct CDR3 sequences, around 14% seen once. Regarding time point: newly diagnosed GD, antithyroid drugs for less than 3 months. The TCR library used RNA extracted from PBMCs. This same sample was also part of a study on T cells in Graves' hyperthyroidism and ophthalmopathy.

The specimen was peripheral blood mononuclear cells (PBMCs), collected at new diagnosis, from a patient treated with antithyroid drugs. These receptors came from a woman in her twenties or thirties with Graves disease.

This clonotype was counted many times. The gene calls are TRBV18 and TRBJ2-3; D not resolved. The CDR3 spans 15 residues. Germline lookup yields CDR1 KGHSH and CDR2 LQKENI. V was shortened by 2 bases and J by 4 bases, with 13 bases between the two germline ends. This CDR3 reads CASSPSSFSADTQYF. The CDR3 nucleotides are TGTGCCAGCTCACCATCGAGTTTCTCAGCAGATACGCAGTATTTT.

The chain employs TRBV29-1 and TRBJ1-2, with 7 nucleotides matching TRBD1. Germline lookup yields CDR1 SQVTM and CDR2 ANQGSEA. CDR3 length: 13 residues. V was clipped by 7 bases and J by 1 base; unmatched bases: 6. DNA of the CDR3: TGCAGCGCTGGACAGGAGGTTAACTATGGCTACACCTTC. Protein sequence: CSAGQEVNYGYTF.

This clonotype was seen at least ten times. The chain is built from TRBV20-1 and TRBJ1-5; D remains ambiguous. Germline values: CDR1 DFQATT, CDR2 SNEGSKA (reference sequence). The CDR3 has 15 residues. The V and J ends lost 1 base and 5 bases respectively, with 15 bases between them. This CDR3 is CSARADPGMDQPQHF. Written as DNA, the CDR3 is TGCAGTGCTAGAGCCGACCCCGGCATGGATCAGCCCCAGCATTTT.

This clonotype was counted only a few times. The chain is built from TRBV18 and TRBJ2-7; 8 bases align to TRBD2. This CDR3 is built from 17 residues. The V gene's germline CDR1 is KGHSH and CDR2 LQKENI. V dropped 0 bases and J dropped 4; count of bases not matched to a gene: 11. CDR3 amino acids: CASSPPASSGRAYEQYF. The CDR3 DNA sequence: TGTGCCAGCTCACCACCCGCTTCTTCCGGGAGGGCGTACGAGCAGTACTTC.

This clonotype was seen a handful of times. The chain has TRBV10-3 and TRBJ1-3; 11 positions agree with TRBD1. The CDR3 consists of 15 residues. V shed 6 bases and J 3 bases; nucleotides not matched to a gene: 4. CDR1 ENHRY and CDR2 SYGVKD come from the germline V gene. The CDR3 DNA follows: TGTGCCATCAGAATGGGACAGGGGGATGGAAACACCATATATTTT. Protein product: CAIRMGQGDGNTIYF.

This rearrangement joins TRBV27 to TRBJ2-7; D tentatively fits TRBD1 or TRBD2 (5 bases each). Between the trimmed V and J ends, which lost 5 bases and 4 bases, there was a span of 15 bases. The CDR3 runs to 14 residues. Germline V gene lookup returns CDR1 MNHEY and CDR2 SMNVEV (reference sequence). The CDR3 reads CASSLSGTLYEQYF. In DNA form, the CDR3 reads TGTGCCAGCAGTCTTTCCGGGACGTTATACGAGCAGTACTTC.

At least ten counts were recorded for this clonotype. The chain links TRBV29-1 to TRBJ1-2, with a tentative D call TRBD1 (6 bases). The CDR3 loop spans 13 amino acids. Germline CDR1 and CDR2: SQVTM and ANQGSEA. The V end lost 3 bases, the J end lost 6 bases, and 14 bases lay between the germline ends. CDR3 amino acids: CSVDRQGYDGYTF. The CDR3 nucleotides read TGCAGCGTTGACAGGCAGGGGTATGATGGCTACACCTTC.

This clonotype has ten or more counts. One end of the junction does not line up with germline, which may come from a read error. The rearrangement uses TRBV5-1 and TRBJ2-1; TRBD2 matches at 13 bases. This CDR3 comprises 16 residues. CDR1 SGHRS and CDR2 YFSETQ come from the germline V gene. CDR3 in DNA: TGTGCCAGCAGTTCCGGACTAGCGGGAGTCGGCAATGAGCAGTTCTTC. Translating gives CASSSGLAGVGNEQFF.

This clonotype was observed a handful of times. The V gene is TRBV9, the J gene TRBJ2-7; 13 bases align to TRBD2. J gave up 4 bases and V 3 bases, and 7 bases lay outside the gene matches. Germline CDR1 SGDLS, CDR2 YYNGEE. This CDR3 is 16 amino acids long. In DNA form, the CDR3 reads TGTGCCAGCAGCGAGGGACTAGCGGGGAGTCAGTACGAGCAGTACTTC. This encodes CASSEGLAGSQYEQYF.

In its sample, this clonotype was seen many times. The chain has TRBV7-3 and TRBJ2-1; TRBD2 matches at 15 bases. Trimming took 4 bases from V and 15 from J; bases not matched to a gene: 13. There are 16 residues in the CDR3. The germline CDR1 and CDR2 sequences are SGHTA and FQGTGA. CDR3: CASSSTSGTSGRPLFF. The CDR3 bases are TGTGCCAGCAGCTCCACCTCCGGGACTAGCGGGAGGCCGCTGTTCTTC.